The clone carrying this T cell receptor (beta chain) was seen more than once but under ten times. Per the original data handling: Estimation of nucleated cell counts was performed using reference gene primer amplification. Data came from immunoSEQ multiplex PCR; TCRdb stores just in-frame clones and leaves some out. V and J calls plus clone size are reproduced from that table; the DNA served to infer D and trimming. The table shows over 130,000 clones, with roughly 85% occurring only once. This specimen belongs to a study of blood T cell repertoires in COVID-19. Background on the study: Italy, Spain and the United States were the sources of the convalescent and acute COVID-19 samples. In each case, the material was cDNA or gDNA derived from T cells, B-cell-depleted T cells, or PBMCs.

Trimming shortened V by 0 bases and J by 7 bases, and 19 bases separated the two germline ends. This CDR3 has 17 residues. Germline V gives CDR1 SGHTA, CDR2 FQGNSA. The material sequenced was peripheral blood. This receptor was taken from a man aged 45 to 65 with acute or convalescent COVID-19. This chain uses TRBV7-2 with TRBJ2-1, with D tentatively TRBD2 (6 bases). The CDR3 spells CASSLAPGLLGRNEQFF. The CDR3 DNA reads TGTGCCAGCAGCTTAGCGCCGGGACTCTTAGGAAGGAATGAGCAGTTCTTC.